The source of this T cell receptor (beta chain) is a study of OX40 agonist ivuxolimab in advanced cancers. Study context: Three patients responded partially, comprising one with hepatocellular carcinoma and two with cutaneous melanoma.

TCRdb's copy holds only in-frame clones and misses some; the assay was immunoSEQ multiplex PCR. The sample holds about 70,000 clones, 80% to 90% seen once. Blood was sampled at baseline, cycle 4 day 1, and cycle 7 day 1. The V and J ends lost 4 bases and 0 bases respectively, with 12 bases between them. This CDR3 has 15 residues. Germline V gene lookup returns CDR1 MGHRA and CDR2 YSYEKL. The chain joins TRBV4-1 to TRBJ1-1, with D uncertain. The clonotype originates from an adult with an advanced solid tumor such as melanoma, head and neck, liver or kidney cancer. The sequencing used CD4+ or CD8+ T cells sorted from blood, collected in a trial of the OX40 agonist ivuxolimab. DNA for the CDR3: TGCGCCAGCAGCCCCCGAGGGCCTATGAACACTGAAGCTTTCTTT. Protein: CASSPRGPMNTEAFF.